The 30 T cell receptor beta chains listed next were all sequenced from one sample in a study of T cell responses to AZD1222 COVID-19 vaccine (dated by TCRdb to the early 2020s). Per the publication, the time point label means: baseline before first vaccination. Library preparation used the immunoSEQ multiplex PCR assay. TCRdb carries this immuneACCESS record with in-frame sequences only. Its versions omit some clonotypes, under half of them owing to an unresolved V gene in the studies checked, with the rest unexplained. The sample yields tens of thousands of clones; around 84% were counted once. The leading ten clones occupy about 20% of the sample. This material consisted of peripheral blood, taken on day 0 of AZD1222 vaccination. All receptors come from an adult in good health.

The chain combines TRBV7-3 with TRBJ1-1; possible D gene TRBD1, 5 bases. Germline lookup yields CDR1 SGHTA and CDR2 FQGTGA. Trimming cost V 8 bases and J 5 bases, with 15 bases left between them. This CDR3 region has 13 residues. Here the CDR3 DNA reads TGTGCCAGCTTTCTTCGTCCAGGGACTGAAGCTTTCTTT. This encodes CASFLRPGTEAFF.

The table lists this clone with a few counts. V gene TRBV7-2 combines with J gene TRBJ1-1, with 9 bases fitting TRBD1. The CDR3 covers 16 residues. The trim removed 5 bases at V and 1 base at J, leaving 8 bases unmatched. The V gene's germline CDR1 is SGHTA and CDR2 FQGNSA. CDR3 residues: CASSPWTGAPNTEAFF. In DNA form, the CDR3 reads TGTGCCAGCAGCCCCTGGACAGGGGCTCCGAACACTGAAGCTTTCTTT.

The chain combines TRBV28 with TRBJ1-6, with 11 positions matching TRBD1. CDR3 length: 16 residues. Trimming cost V 5 bases and J 8 bases; bases outside gene matches: 8. The germline V gene has CDR1 MDHEN and CDR2 SYDVKM. The CDR3, as DNA: TGTGCCAGCAGTCCAGGACAGGGGGCGAAGGATTCACCCCTCCACTTT. Amino acids: CASSPGQGAKDSPLHF.

There are a few counts of this clone. The chain is built from TRBV27 and TRBJ2-7, with D possibly matching TRBD2 (5 bases). This CDR3 region has 14 residues. In germline, CDR1 is MNHEY, CDR2 SMNVEV (reference sequence). Trimming cost V 7 bases and J 0 bases, with 13 bases left between them. Written as DNA, the CDR3 is TGTGCCAGCAACCCGACGGGGAGCTCCTACGAGCAGTACTTC. Translating gives CASNPTGSSYEQYF.

The CDR3 nucleotides read TGTGCCAGCAGACCGACTAGCGGAGGGTACGAGCAGTACTTC. Its translation is CASRPTSGGYEQYF. This chain links TRBV7-2 with TRBJ2-7; 9 bases are shared with TRBD2. Germline V gene sequence: CDR1 SGHTA, CDR2 FQGNSA. Trimming cost V 6 bases and J 4 bases; bases outside gene matches: 7. CDR3 length: 14 residues.

The gene calls are TRBV5-1 and TRBJ1-4, with TRBD1 as a possible D gene (5 bases). The ends were cut back, 4 bases at V and 1 base at J, with 11 bases in the middle. Germline-derived CDR1 and CDR2 are SGHRS and YFSETQ. There are 15 residues in the CDR3. CDR3 protein: CASSRGRQTNEKLFF. The DNA for the CDR3 is TGCGCCAGCAGCCGGGGACGACAAACTAATGAAAAACTGTTTTTT.

V gene TRBV5-1 combines with J gene TRBJ2-2; the match to TRBD1 covers 7 bases. V shed 4 bases, J shed 1 base, and the junction held 10 bases outside the gene matches. The CDR3 consists of 17 residues. Germline-derived CDR1 and CDR2 are SGHRS and YFSETQ. CDR3 protein: CASSVGYRTGNTGELFF. CDR3 bases: TGCGCCAGCAGCGTAGGTTACAGGACAGGGAACACCGGGGAGCTGTTTTTT. The full variable domain, in which reference TRBV5-1 and TRBJ2-2 provide the parts outside the CDR3, is KAGVTQTPRYLIKTRGQQVTLSCSPISGHRSVSWYQQTPGQGLQFLFEYFSETQRNKGNFPGRFSGRQFSNSRSEMNVSTLELGDSALYLCASSVGYRTGNTGELFFGEGSRLTVL.

This chain joins TRBV5-4 and TRBJ2-1; 11 bases match TRBD2. The V and J ends lost 4 bases and 10 bases, in that order; junction bases with no gene match: 13. The CDR3 loop spans 16 amino acids. Looked up from germline, CDR1 is SGHNT and CDR2 is YYREEE (reference sequence). DNA for the CDR3: TGTGCCAGCAGCCCCGGGACTAGCGGTCCTTCGAGGGAGCAGTTCTTC. Encoded protein: CASSPGTSGPSREQFF.

The chain joins TRBV27 to TRBJ2-7; D is perhaps TRBD2 (6 bases). Germline V CDR1 and CDR2: MNHEY, SMNVEV (reference sequence). The CDR3 covers 13 residues. V gave up 6 bases and J gave up 7 bases, with 16 bases separating them. The CDR3 region is CASRGLASGEQYF. DNA for the CDR3: TGTGCCAGCAGGGGACTTGCATCGGGGGAGCAGTACTTC.

This clone was seen just once. The gene calls are TRBV28 and TRBJ2-3; D not certain. Germline V CDR1 and CDR2: MDHEN, SYDVKM. The length of the CDR3 is 11 residues. V lost 7 bases and J 9 bases, leaving 11 bases between the germline ends. This CDR3 reads CASTGLETQYF. The DNA of the CDR3 is TGTGCCAGCACTGGGCTGGAGACGCAGTATTTT. Full variable domain (outside the CDR3, taken from reference TRBV28 and TRBJ2-3): DVKVTQSSRYLVKRTGEKVFLECVQDMDHENMFWYRQDPGLGLRLIYFSYDVKMKEKGDIPEGYSVSREKKERFSLILESASTNQTSMYLCASTGLETQYFGPGTRLTVL.

The chain joins TRBV28 to TRBJ2-7; 7 bases match TRBD1. The V gene end was trimmed by 6 bases and the J gene end by 2 bases; junction bases not matched to a gene: 4. There are 13 residues in the CDR3. Germline CDR1 and CDR2: MDHEN and SYDVKM. CDR3 sequence (DNA): TGTGCCAGCAGCCAGGGACAGACCTACGAGCAGTACTTC. The encoded protein is CASSQGQTYEQYF.

CDR3 sequence (DNA): TGTGCCAGCAGCGCCACCCAAACAGGGAACTTGGGCTACACCTTC. Translating gives CASSATQTGNLGYTF. The chain links TRBV6-2 or TRBV6-3 to TRBJ1-2; D is possibly TRBD1 (6 bases). V was shortened by 6 bases and J by 8 bases, with 22 bases between the two germline ends. The CDR3 has 15 amino acids. Germline V gene data show CDR1 as MNHEY and CDR2 as SVGEGT.

This clone was seen more than once but under ten times. This sequence joins TRBV27 and TRBJ2-7; D remains ambiguous. The CDR3 runs to 14 residues. The V and J ends lost 2 bases and 3 bases respectively, with 11 bases between them. The V gene's germline CDR1 is MNHEY and CDR2 SMNVEV (reference sequence). CDR3 in amino acids: CASSLDQWGYEQYF. The CDR3 nucleotides are TGTGCCAGCAGTTTAGATCAGTGGGGCTACGAGCAGTACTTC.

The rearrangement uses TRBV5-1 and TRBJ1-3; D remains unclear. V was shortened by 0 bases and J by 0 bases, with 4 bases between the two germline ends. The germline V gene has CDR1 SGHRS and CDR2 YFSETQ. The CDR3 is 14 amino acids. In DNA, the CDR3 is TGCGCCAGCAGCTTGGCACTCTCTGGAAACACCATATATTTT. Encoded protein: CASSLALSGNTIYF.

J is TRBJ2-3 and V is TRBV7-2; 12 bases map to TRBD2. The CDR3 is 16 amino acids. Germline-derived CDR1 and CDR2 are SGHTA and FQGNSA. J was trimmed by 2 bases and V by 5 bases; bases with no gene match: 5. The CDR3 DNA reads as TGTGCCAGCAGCGTTGGACTAGCGGGACACACAGATACGCAGTATTTT. This gives the protein CASSVGLAGHTDTQYF.

The genes are TRBV28 and TRBJ2-1; weak D call: TRBD1 (6 bases). The CDR3 is 17 amino acids. Between the trimmed V and J ends, which lost 5 bases and 4 bases, there was a span of 21 bases. Germline-derived CDR1 and CDR2 are MDHEN and SYDVKM. The CDR3: CASSPTSGPRGYNEQFF. The CDR3 DNA is TGTGCCAGCAGTCCGACCTCCGGGCCCAGGGGATACAATGAGCAGTTCTTC.

The gene calls are TRBV12-3 or TRBV12-4 and TRBJ2-3; D remains ambiguous. Between the trimmed V and J ends, which lost 5 bases and 8 bases, there was a span of 11 bases. CDR3 size: 12 residues. CDR3 coding DNA: TGTGCCAGCAGTGCCCTGGGAACTACGCAGTATTTT. Translation: CASSALGTTQYF.

This chain uses TRBV19 with TRBJ2-2, with D perhaps matching TRBD1 (5 bases). The length of the CDR3 is 16 residues. V lost 2 bases to trimming and J lost 2 bases, with 12 bases between them. CDR1 and CDR2 from the germline V gene are LNHDA and SQIVND (reference sequence). In DNA form, the CDR3 reads TGTGCCAGTAGTATATGGTGGGGCGAAAACACCGGGGAGCTGTTTTTT. This translates into CASSIWWGENTGELFF. The complete variable domain, with remaining parts taken from reference TRBV19 and TRBJ2-2, reads DGGITQSPKYLFRKEGQNVTLSCEQNLNHDAMYWYRQDPGQGLRLIYYSQIVNDFQKGDIAEGYSVSREKKESFPLTVTSAQKNPTAFYLCASSIWWGENTGELFFGEGSRLTVL.

The chain recombines TRBV6-2 or TRBV6-3 with TRBJ2-1, with 7 bases lining up with TRBD2. Per the germline V gene, CDR1 is MNHEY and CDR2 is SVGEGT. The CDR3 length is 18 residues. Trimming cost V 0 bases and J 3 bases; bases outside gene matches: 11. The CDR3 nucleotides are TGTGCCAGCAGTTACTCTACGACGGACGGGGACTACTACAATGAGCAGTTCTTC. Its protein product is CASSYSTTDGDYYNEQFF.

V gene TRBV7-7 combines with J gene TRBJ2-7; TRBD2 matches at 12 bases. In germline, CDR1 is SSHAT, CDR2 FNYEAQ (reference sequence). V was pared by 5 bases and J by 0 bases, with 8 bases of the junction left unmatched. This CDR3 has 17 amino acids. This CDR3 is CASSGRLAGDTSYEQYF. The CDR3 DNA sequence: TGTGCCAGCAGCGGGCGACTAGCGGGGGACACCTCCTACGAGCAGTACTTC. Combining the CDR3 with reference TRBV7-7 and TRBJ2-7 gives the whole variable domain GAGVSQSPRYKVTKRGQDVTLRCDPISSHATLYWYQQALGQGPEFLTYFNYEAQPDKSGLPSDRFSAERPEGSISTLTIQRTEQRDSAMYRCASSGRLAGDTSYEQYFGPGTRLTVT.

This clone was seen once. V gene TRBV7-8 combines with J gene TRBJ2-7; 7 bases match TRBD1. V lost 5 bases, J lost 0 bases, and 4 bases stayed unmatched. The CDR3 runs 14 residues. Germline V lookup: CDR1 SGHVS, CDR2 FQNEAQ. CDR3 sequence reads: CASSLRDSSYEQYF. The CDR3 DNA reads TGTGCCAGCAGCCTACGGGACAGCTCCTACGAGCAGTACTTC.

This chain connects TRBV30 to TRBJ1-6; D remains unclear. CDR1 is GTSNPN, CDR2 SVGIG, per germline (reference sequence). This CDR3 region has 14 residues. V lost 2 bases, J lost 0 bases, and 5 bases lay in between. CDR3 loop: CAWSSVSYNSPLHF. CDR3 nucleotides: TGTGCCTGGAGTTCAGTCTCCTATAATTCACCCCTCCACTTT.

The chain has TRBV6-5 and TRBJ2-4; D is possibly TRBD1 or TRBD2 (5 bases each). Germline CDR1 MNHEY, CDR2 SVGAGI. Deletions cut 2 bases from V and 3 bases from J, with 11 bases between. The CDR3 covers 15 residues. The CDR3: CASSYRGGGKNIQYF. CDR3 in DNA: TGTGCCAGCAGTTACAGGGGTGGAGGCAAAAACATTCAGTACTTC.

The chain combines TRBV18 with TRBJ2-1, with a possible D match to TRBD1 (5 bases). The CDR3 covers 13 residues. Germline lookup yields CDR1 KGHSH and CDR2 LQKENI. Between the trimmed V and J ends, which lost 0 bases and 7 bases, there was a span of 7 bases. CDR3: CASSPPAGNEQFF. DNA for the CDR3: TGTGCCAGCTCACCACCGGCAGGGAATGAGCAGTTCTTC. Filled out from reference TRBV18 and TRBJ2-1, the complete variable domain reads NAGVMQNPRHLVRRRGQEARLRCSPMKGHSHVYWYRQLPEEGLKFMVYLQKENIIDESGMPKERFSAEFPKEGPSILRIQQVVRGDSAAYFCASSPPAGNEQFFGPGTRLTVL.

The genes are TRBV2 and TRBJ2-1; 10 bases are shared with TRBD2. Germline V gene data show CDR1 as SNHLY and CDR2 as FYNNEI. The CDR3 extends over 15 amino acids. V dropped 5 bases and J dropped 10; count of bases not matched to a gene: 11. The chain's CDR3 is CASSPLGLAGVEQFF. In nucleotides, the CDR3 is TGTGCCAGCAGTCCCCTCGGGCTAGCGGGGGTAGAGCAGTTCTTC.

This rearrangement joins TRBV15 to TRBJ1-6; 9 nucleotides align to TRBD1. The CDR3 length is 16 residues. The V and J ends lost 6 bases and 8 bases, in that order; junction bases with no gene match: 11. The germline gives CDR1 LNHNV, CDR2 YYDKDF (reference sequence). CDR3 sequence (DNA): TGTGCCACCAGGGGGACAGGGTTTAATAGGGATTCACCCCTCCACTTT. Translated, it gives CATRGTGFNRDSPLHF.

The chain carries TRBV4-2 and TRBJ2-7; a weak D match, TRBD2 (6 bases). Trimming removed 4 bases from V and 0 bases from J, with 10 bases in between. The CDR3 contains 14 residues. Germline V gene sequence: CDR1 LGHNA, CDR2 YNFKEQ. This CDR3 reads CASSPPGDSYEQYF. In nucleotides, the CDR3 is TGTGCCAGCAGCCCACCGGGAGACTCCTACGAGCAGTACTTC.

This chain links TRBV7-3 with TRBJ1-2, with D possibly being TRBD1 (6 bases). Trimming took off 4 bases at V and 8 bases at J, with 14 bases between the two ends. Germline V gene lookup returns CDR1 SGHTA and CDR2 FQGTGA. The length of the CDR3 is 13 residues. Here the CDR3 reads CASSSTGLGGYTF. As DNA, the CDR3 is TGTGCCAGCAGCTCAACAGGGTTGGGCGGCTACACCTTC.

The chain combines TRBV27 with TRBJ2-7, with D perhaps matching TRBD1 (7 bases). Germline loops: CDR1 MNHEY, CDR2 SMNVEV (reference sequence). Deletions cut 5 bases from V and 5 bases from J, with 16 bases between. The CDR3 totals 14 residues. The CDR3 nucleotides read TGTGCCAGCAGTCGGGGGCAGGGGGTCGACGAGCAGTACTTC. Translation: CASSRGQGVDEQYF.

The J gene is TRBJ2-7, the V gene TRBV4-3; 10 positions agree with TRBD1. The CDR3 runs to 15 residues. Losses at the gene ends were 5 bases for V and 5 bases for J; bases not matched to a gene: 9. The V gene's germline CDR1 is LGHNA and CDR2 YSLEER. DNA for the CDR3: TGCGCCAGCAGCAGCCGGGACAGGGGCCCCAACGAGCAGTACTTC. Protein: CASSSRDRGPNEQYF.